The next 10 T cell receptor beta chains were all read from a single sample in a study of read filtering for tumor transcriptome and immune sequencing. Molecular barcoded adaptors covering alpha/delta and beta/gamma chains were used on roughly 370 ng RNA. Using its own MiXCR run on the reads, TCRdb lists one record per CDR3 protein. This sample has around 130,000 distinct CDR3 sequences, with 13% found just once. The sample consisted of a population of CD138-negative cells sorted from bone marrow. The source of these receptors is a donor over 35 with multiple myeloma.

This clonotype was observed a handful of times. The V and J genes are TRBV6-5 and TRBJ2-5; tentatively, D is TRBD2 (5 bases). The CDR3 has 15 residues. The germline CDR1 and CDR2 sequences are MNHEY and SVGAGI. V lost 0 bases, J lost 7 bases, and 15 bases lay in between. The CDR3 protein is CASSYSSSGKGTQYF. For the CDR3, the DNA is TGTGCCAGCAGTTACTCTTCGTCGGGGAAAGGGACCCAGTACTTC.

Regarding this clonotype: This may be a read error, as it is one base from a much larger clone. The chain couples TRBV12-3 or TRBV12-4 to TRBJ2-2; 7 bases agree with TRBD1. The V gene end was trimmed by 8 bases and the J gene end by 3 bases; junction bases not matched to a gene: 12. CDR3 length: 16 amino acids. The CDR3, as DNA: TGTGCCAGCGCCCATCGGGGACAGCAGGACACCGGGGAGCTGTTTTTT. Protein product: CASAHRGQQDTGELFF.

This clonotype was recorded at least ten times. The chain employs TRBV29-1 and TRBJ1-5, with 9 nucleotides matching TRBD1. The CDR3 totals 15 residues. The ends lost 6 bases at V and 3 bases at J; junction bases unmatched: 9. Germline V lookup: CDR1 SQVTM, CDR2 ANQGSEA. CDR3 in amino acids: CSVAKGQGHNQPQHF. The CDR3 DNA reads TGCAGCGTCGCCAAGGGACAGGGCCACAATCAGCCCCAGCATTTT.

This clonotype was seen repeatedly, ten times or more. The junction does not match germline at one end; this may be a read error. This chain uses TRBV5-1 with TRBJ2-2; weak D call: TRBD1 (5 bases). CDR1 and CDR2 (germline): SGHRS, YFSETQ. The CDR3 spans 13 residues. CDR3 sequence (DNA): TGTGCCAGCAGCCTTGGGGCCACCGGGGAGCTGTTTTTT. Protein product: CASSLGATGELFF.

The sample holds a few counts of this clonotype. The chain recombines TRBV19 with TRBJ1-5, with 12 bases that match TRBD1. V trimming: 3 bases; J trimming: 3 bases; junction bases outside the gene matches: 9. The CDR3 contains 18 residues. Germline CDR1 and CDR2: LNHDA and SQIVND (reference sequence). DNA for the CDR3: TGTGCCAGTAGTATTCACTCGGGACAGGGGGCCCACAATCAGCCCCAGCATTTT. Its protein is CASSIHSGQGAHNQPQHF.

The table lists this clonotype with many counts. The V and J genes are TRBV20-1 and TRBJ2-2, with 7 positions matching TRBD1. V lost 0 bases and J lost 6; bases outside the gene matches: 4. The germline V gene encodes CDR1 DFQATT and CDR2 SNEGSKA (reference sequence). The CDR3 loop spans 14 amino acids. The CDR3 reads CSARDTQGAGELFF. The CDR3 DNA reads as TGCAGTGCTAGAGATACTCAGGGGGCCGGGGAGCTGTTTTTT.

The V call is TRBV15, the J call TRBJ2-3; D uncertain. Per germline, CDR1 LNHNV and CDR2 YYDKDF (reference sequence). CDR3 length equals 16 residues. V lost 0 bases to trimming and J lost 6 bases, with 16 bases between them. This chain's CDR3 is CATSREKTTTSDTQYF. The DNA of the CDR3 is TGTGCCACCAGCAGAGAAAAAACCACCACTTCGGATACGCAGTATTTT.

About this clonotype: It may be a read error: a sequence one base away is much more abundant. This chain joins TRBV10-3 and TRBJ2-5; 9 bases agree with TRBD2. This CDR3 comprises 17 residues. In germline, CDR1 is ENHRY, CDR2 SYGVKD. As DNA, the CDR3 is TGTGCCATCAGTGCTTCGGGGGTAGCGGGAGACCAAGGGACCCAGTACTTC. It codes for CAISASGVAGDQGTQYF.

In this sample, this clonotype turned up many times. The rearrangement uses TRBV7-6 and TRBJ2-1; 7 bases map to TRBD1. Germline loops: CDR1 SGHVS, CDR2 FNYEAQ. The length of the CDR3 is 17 residues. V lost 5 bases to trimming and J lost 0 bases; unmatched junction nucleotides: 10. CDR3 sequence: CASSPPSGTASYNEQFF. CDR3 bases: TGTGCCAGCAGCCCTCCATCCGGGACAGCCTCCTACAATGAGCAGTTCTTC.

This clonotype was observed many times. The chain joins TRBV6-6 to TRBJ1-2; D is ambiguous. Trimming stripped 5 bases from V and 5 bases from J, with 9 bases between. The length of the CDR3 is 12 residues. Germline V gene sequence: CDR1 MNHNY, CDR2 SVGAGI (reference sequence). The CDR3 spells CASSPGNYGYTF. The CDR3 DNA reads TGTGCCAGCAGTCCGGGGAATTATGGCTACACCTTC.